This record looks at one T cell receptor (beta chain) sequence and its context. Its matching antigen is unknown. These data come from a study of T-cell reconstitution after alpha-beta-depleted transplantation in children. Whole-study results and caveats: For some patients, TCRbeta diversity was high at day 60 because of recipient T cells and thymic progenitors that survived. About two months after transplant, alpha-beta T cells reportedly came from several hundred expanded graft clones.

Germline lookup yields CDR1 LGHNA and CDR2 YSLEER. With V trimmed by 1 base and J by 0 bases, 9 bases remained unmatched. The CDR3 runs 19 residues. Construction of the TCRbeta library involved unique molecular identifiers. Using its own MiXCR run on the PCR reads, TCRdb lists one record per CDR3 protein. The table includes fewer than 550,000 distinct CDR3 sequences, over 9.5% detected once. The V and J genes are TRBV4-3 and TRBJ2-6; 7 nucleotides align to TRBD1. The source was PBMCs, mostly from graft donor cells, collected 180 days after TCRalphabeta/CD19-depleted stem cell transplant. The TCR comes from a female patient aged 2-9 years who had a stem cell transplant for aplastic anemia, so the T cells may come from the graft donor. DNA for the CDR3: TGCGCCAGCAGCCAAGCGCCGGGACAGAGTAGCTCTGGGGCCAACGTCCTGACTTTC. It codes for CASSQAPGQSSSGANVLTF.